The 17 T cell receptor beta chains given below trace back to one sample, sequenced in a study of T cells in Graves' hyperthyroidism and ophthalmopathy. TCR beta CDR3 sequences were amplified from RNA transcripts. Primed by the HTBI set, a first-round RT-PCR was run on the TCR CDR3. MiXCR, run by TCRdb on the multiplex PCR reads, gives a single entry per CDR3 protein. The repertoire holds approximately 530,000 distinct CDR3 sequences, with around 20% as singletons. Material: blood. Source of these receptors: a man in his forties with Graves' ophthalmopathy.

This clonotype occurred a few times. The gene calls are TRBV28 and TRBJ1-4; 7 bases are shared with TRBD1. V lost 8 bases, J lost 8 bases, and 14 bases stayed unmatched. The CDR3 spans 15 residues. Per the germline V gene, CDR1 is MDHEN and CDR2 is SYDVKM. The CDR3: CASRRGPGIREKLFF. CDR3 DNA sequence: TGTGCCAGCCGGAGGGGGCCGGGTATTCGGGAAAAACTGTTTTTT.

This clonotype was found many times. This chain uses TRBV7-2 with TRBJ2-5; no clear D gene. Germline V gene data show CDR1 as SGHTA and CDR2 as FQGNSA. The CDR3 covers 14 residues. Trimming removed 5 bases at V and 0 bases at J, with 10 bases between. CDR3 DNA: TGTGCCAGCAGCCAGGAGCAGAACCAAGAGACCCAGTACTTC. Its translation: CASSQEQNQETQYF.

The chain carries TRBV9 and TRBJ2-5; 10 nucleotides line up with TRBD2. Germline V CDR1 and CDR2: SGDLS, YYNGEE. The CDR3 extends over 16 amino acids. Germline trimming cut 4 bases from V and 1 base from J; bases unmatched to any gene: 7. The CDR3 region is CASSSIAGGTQETQYF. The DNA for the CDR3 is TGTGCCAGCAGCTCAATAGCGGGGGGCACCCAAGAGACCCAGTACTTC.

This clonotype was counted a few times. This rearrangement joins TRBV2 to TRBJ2-7; tentative D call: TRBD1 (6 bases). CDR1 is SNHLY, CDR2 FYNNEI, per germline. The CDR3 length is 14 residues. V lost 6 bases, J lost 2 bases, and 14 bases lay in between. CDR3 region: CASRPRGTPYEQYF. The CDR3 region has the DNA TGTGCCAGCAGGCCAAGGGGGACCCCCTACGAGCAGTACTTC.

The chain has TRBV10-3 and TRBJ2-3; TRBD2 matches at 10 bases. This CDR3 is built from 14 residues. The V gene's germline CDR1 is ENHRY and CDR2 SYGVKD. With V trimmed by 6 bases and J by 4 bases, 4 bases remained unmatched. The CDR3 here is CAISSGGAPDTQYF. The CDR3, as DNA: TGTGCCATCAGCAGCGGGGGGGCCCCAGATACGCAGTATTTT.

This clonotype was seen a few times. CDR3 residues: CASSLSTWEGRETQYF. In DNA, the CDR3 is TGCGCCAGCAGCTTGAGTACTTGGGAGGGTCGAGAGACCCAGTACTTC. The chain employs TRBV5-1 and TRBJ2-5; the match to TRBD2 covers 7 bases. Germline assignment: CDR1 SGHRS and CDR2 YFSETQ. The CDR3 length is 16 residues. Unmatched junction bases numbered 10, after V lost 1 base and J lost 4 bases.

There are a few counts of this clonotype. The V and J genes are TRBV30 and TRBJ1-3; D may be TRBD1 (5 bases). V was cut by 5 bases and J by 0 bases, with 17 bases left in between. This CDR3 contains 16 residues. Germline loops: CDR1 GTSNPN, CDR2 SVGIG (reference sequence). CDR3 DNA sequence: TGTGCCTGGGCTTCCCTGGGACGAATCTCTGGAAACACCATATATTTT. Its translation is CAWASLGRISGNTIYF.

Many counts were recorded for this clonotype. The rearrangement uses TRBV11-1 and TRBJ2-1, with 7 nucleotides matching TRBD2. The trim removed 0 bases at V and 12 bases at J, leaving 5 bases unmatched. The CDR3 sequence is 13 residues long. Germline V gene lookup returns CDR1 SGHAT and CDR2 FQDESV (reference sequence). CDR3 region: CASSLARTSWQFF. CDR3 coding DNA: TGTGCCAGCAGCTTAGCCAGGACTAGTTGGCAGTTCTTC.

This chain links TRBV6-2 or TRBV6-3 with TRBJ2-2; 7 bases line up with TRBD2. The CDR3 is 16 residues long. Germline V gives CDR1 MNHEY, CDR2 SVGEGT. V dropped 4 bases and J dropped 4; count of bases not matched to a gene: 9. The CDR3 DNA follows: TGTGCCAGCAGTTTGACATCGGGACTATTCACCGGGGAGCTGTTTTTT. Amino acid sequence: CASSLTSGLFTGELFF.

The chain couples TRBV7-9 to TRBJ2-1; D call uncertain. The CDR3 contains 14 residues. The V end was cut by 6 bases, the J end by 7 bases, with 16 bases between. CDR1 SEHNR and CDR2 FQNEAQ come from the germline V gene (reference sequence). In DNA, the CDR3 is TGTGCCAGCAGAATTGACTTATTCGGAAATGAGCAGTTCTTC. It is translated as CASRIDLFGNEQFF. Full variable domain (remainder filled in from reference TRBV7-9 and TRBJ2-1): DTGVSQNPRHKITKRGQNVTFRCDPISEHNRLYWYRQTLGQGPEFLTYFQNEAQLEKSRLLSDRFSAERPKGSFSTLEIQRTEQGDSAMYLCASRIDLFGNEQFFGPGTRLTVL.

This clonotype came up many times. The rearrangement links TRBV28 to TRBJ1-2; 8 bases fit TRBD1. The CDR3 spans 14 residues. V was clipped by 7 bases and J by 8 bases; unmatched bases: 12. The germline CDR1 and CDR2 sequences are MDHEN and SYDVKM. CDR3 loop: CASKAVQGATGYTF. CDR3 bases: TGTGCCAGCAAGGCGGTCCAGGGGGCGACGGGCTACACCTTC.

This clonotype occurred many times. The chain carries TRBV5-1 and TRBJ2-4, with unresolved D. Germline CDR1 and CDR2: SGHRS and YFSETQ. V lost 0 bases to trimming and J lost 8 bases, with 9 bases between them. The CDR3 contains 13 residues. The CDR3 DNA is TGCGCCAGCAGCTTGGACTCGGGCGACATTCAGTACTTC. It encodes CASSLDSGDIQYF.

This clonotype has more than one count but fewer than ten. This chain joins TRBV2 and TRBJ2-3, with a weak D call TRBD2 (5 bases). Germline V gives CDR1 SNHLY, CDR2 FYNNEI. This CDR3 is built from 12 residues. V was trimmed by 7 bases and J by 3 bases, leaving 8 bases between them. The CDR3 reads CASKTSTDTQYF. In DNA, the CDR3 is TGTGCCAGCAAAACTAGTACAGATACGCAGTATTTT. Variable domain in full (rest from reference TRBV2 and TRBJ2-3): EPEVTQTPSHQVTQMGQEVILRCVPISNHLYFYWYRQILGQKVEFLVSFYNNEISEKSEIFDDQFSVERPDGSNFTLKIRSTKLEDSAMYFCASKTSTDTQYFGPGTRLTVL.

J is TRBJ2-1 and V is TRBV11-2, with 11 bases lining up with TRBD2. CDR1 SGHAT and CDR2 FQNNGV come from the germline V gene. J gave up 10 bases and V 5 bases, and 10 bases lay outside the gene matches. The CDR3 covers 15 residues. The CDR3 protein is CASSISGRARGEQFF. The CDR3 bases are TGTGCCAGCAGCATTAGCGGGAGGGCCCGCGGCGAGCAGTTCTTC. Filled out from reference TRBV11-2 and TRBJ2-1, the complete variable domain reads EAGVAQSPRYKIIEKRQSVAFWCNPISGHATLYWYQQILGQGPKLLIQFQNNGVVDDSQLPKDRFSAERLKGVDSTLKIQPAKLEDSAVYLCASSISGRARGEQFFGPGTRLTVL.

This clonotype was seen ten or more times. V usage is TRBV30 and J usage is TRBJ2-7; tentatively, D is TRBD1 (5 bases). This CDR3 is built from 12 residues. Germline values: CDR1 GTSNPN, CDR2 SVGIG (reference sequence). Trimming took off 1 base at V and 1 base at J, with 5 bases between the two ends. In nucleotides, the CDR3 is TGTGCCTGGAGTGGACAGTCCTACGAGCAGTACTTC. This encodes CAWSGQSYEQYF.

This chain links TRBV20-1 with TRBJ2-3; TRBD2 agrees at 7 bases. Germline V lookup: CDR1 DFQATT, CDR2 SNEGSKA (reference sequence). After removal of 2 bases from V and 3 bases from J, the junction contained 8 bases not matched to a gene. The CDR3 consists of 15 residues. The CDR3 DNA is TGCAGTGCTAGAATTAGGAGACTAGCTACAGATACGCAGTATTTT. Protein: CSARIRRLATDTQYF.

The gene calls are TRBV19 and TRBJ1-4; perhaps TRBD1 as D (5 bases). Deletions cut 5 bases from V and 8 bases from J, with 15 bases between. The CDR3 has 14 amino acids. Germline CDR1 LNHDA, CDR2 SQIVND (reference sequence). The DNA of the CDR3 is TGTGCCAGTAGTGTCGGGACCTCAGGGGAAAAACTGTTTTTT. Amino acid sequence: CASSVGTSGEKLFF. Drawing the rest from reference TRBV19 and TRBJ1-4, the complete variable domain is DGGITQSPKYLFRKEGQNVTLSCEQNLNHDAMYWYRQDPGQGLRLIYYSQIVNDFQKGDIAEGYSVSREKKESFPLTVTSAQKNPTAFYLCASSVGTSGEKLFFGSGTQLSVL.